This T cell receptor (beta chain) was sequenced during a study of early T cells in non-severe SARS-CoV-2 infection. TCRdb ran MiXCR on the 5' RACE reads and lists one entry per CDR3 protein. The sample lists fewer than 25,000 distinct CDR3 sequences; around 4.8% were seen once. The sequencing sample was made of whole blood. The receptors originated from an adult who was a healthcare worker with PCR-confirmed SARS-CoV-2 infection or an uninfected control (not recorded which).

This clonotype was seen repeatedly, ten times or more. V gene TRBV12-3 or TRBV12-4 combines with J gene TRBJ1-2; 7 nucleotides match TRBD1. With 3 bases clipped from V and 3 bases from J, the junction kept 7 bases outside the gene matches. This CDR3 spans 15 amino acids. The CDR3 DNA reads as TGTGCCAGCAGTTTTTCGGGGCAGGGGGACTATGGCTACACCTTC. It yields the protein CASSFSGQGDYGYTF.